This is a list of T cell receptor beta chains from one sample in a study of control samples from healthy donors and cancer patients. The repertoire was sequenced with immunoSEQ multiplex PCR; TCRdb's copy has only in-frame clones and lacks some. Counted here are 110,000 to 150,000 clones, roughly 94% occurring once; the ten biggest clones make up approximately 15%. Sequenced input: PBMCs. The receptors were gathered from a man aged 55-75 years with colorectal cancer. The conserved cysteine and the conserved F or W are not part of the CDR3 here.

j_call	v_call	cdr3_aa
TRBJ2-7	TRBV7-9	ASSLQGAGYYEQY
TRBJ2-6	TRBV3-1/TRBV3-2	ASSHRTGANVLT
TRBJ2-3	TRBV25-1	ASNRGDTQY
TRBJ2-7	TRBV9	ASSGRGQGSFNEQY
TRBJ2-7	TRBV6-5	ASISGLHEQY
TRBJ1-5	TRBV6-6	ASSQPDRGQQPQH
TRBJ2-7	TRBV11-3	ASSLFAGAYYEQY
TRBJ2-7	TRBV6-5	AGGGSYEQY
TRBJ1-5	TRBV5-8	ASSRTVDSHSNQPQH
TRBJ2-1	TRBV30	ASRQGSHNEQF
TRBJ1-2	TRBV29-1	SAGGGTILRGYT
TRBJ2-7	TRBV6-1	ASSEAAGGGAYEQY
TRBJ2-3	TRBV6-5	ASSSWTDTQY
TRBJ2-6	TRBV2	ASRPTNLRTGRGANVLT
TRBJ2-1	TRBV28	ASRAPGLAGTYNEQF
TRBJ2-7	TRBV5-1	ASSSGQGTYEQY
TRBJ2-5	TRBV12-3/TRBV12-4	ASSDRETQY